This TCR beta chain was profiled in a study of regulatory dendritic cells for organ transplantation. Turning to the study itself: Day 6 dendritic cell cultures were stimulated with LPS. The study, taken as a whole, reports: Memory CD8+ clonal expansion seemed more limited with regulatory than mature dendritic cells.

Worth noting for this clone: Antigen specificity is unknown.

TCRdb's table, derived via immunoSEQ multiplex PCR, lists solely in-frame clones and lacks some. Of roughly 12,000 clones listed, 74% were seen once; the top ten hold 0.63%. Sorted T cells were CFSE-labeled and cultured 4 to 5 days with allogeneic regulatory or mature dendritic cells at 1:10. Sequences were obtained from naive CD4+ T cells from blood cultured with regulatory dendritic cells. The subset: CD45RA+ naive T cells. The TCR comes from a human donor in good health.

The chain's CDR3 is CASSSRTGTGNEQFF. For the CDR3, the DNA is TGTGCCAGCAGCTCACGGACGGGTACAGGGAATGAGCAGTTCTTC. The chain couples TRBV7-3 to TRBJ2-1, with D possibly TRBD1 on 6 matching bases. Germline assignment: CDR1 SGHTA and CDR2 FQGTGA. This CDR3 is 15 amino acids long. Between the trimmed V and J ends, which lost 4 bases and 7 bases, there was a span of 17 bases.